A single sample gave rise to the 25 T cell receptor beta chains below, sequenced in a study of shared clonotypes between healthy human individuals. Assay used: immunoSEQ multiplex PCR; TCRdb lists only in-frame clones, some missing. The table records 850,000 to 1,200,000 clones, 70% to 80% of them present only once. The specimen was memory CD4+ T cells sorted from blood. Subset defined: CD45RA-negative fraction. The receptors come from a man younger than 30 in good health.

V usage is TRBV19 and J usage is TRBJ2-3, with no clear D. The V and J ends lost 0 bases and 5 bases respectively, with 0 bases between them. Germline V gene lookup returns CDR1 LNHDA and CDR2 SQIVND (reference sequence). CDR3 length: 11 residues. The CDR3 DNA reads TGTGCCAGTAGTATAGAAGATACGCAGTATTTT. It codes for CASSIEDTQYF.

The genes are TRBV5-1 and TRBJ2-7, with 10 positions matching TRBD1. After removal of 5 bases from V and 2 bases from J, the junction contained 7 bases not matched to a gene. The V gene's germline CDR1 is SGHRS and CDR2 YFSETQ. The CDR3 contains 15 residues. The CDR3 spells CASRMGQGSTYEQYF. CDR3 sequence (DNA): TGCGCCAGCAGAATGGGACAGGGGTCGACCTACGAGCAGTACTTC.

This clone was counted a single time. V and J are TRBV5-6 and TRBJ2-3; TRBD2 agrees at 10 bases. The CDR3 runs to 18 residues. CDR1 is SGHDT and CDR2 is YYEEEE in the germline V gene. The trim removed 0 bases at V and 0 bases at J, leaving 7 bases unmatched. CDR3 nucleotide sequence: TGTGCCAGCAGCTTGGTTAGCGGGGGGTCTATAAGCACAGATACGCAGTATTTT. It translates to CASSLVSGGSISTDTQYF.

The chain combines TRBV9 with TRBJ1-2; no firm D call. Trimming stripped 3 bases from V and 4 bases from J, with 16 bases between. Germline lookup yields CDR1 SGDLS and CDR2 YYNGEE. The CDR3 extends over 15 amino acids. CDR3 DNA sequence: TGTGCCAGCAGCGCCGGAATCACGGAGGCCTATGGCTACACCTTC. Residues: CASSAGITEAYGYTF.

This chain links TRBV10-3 with TRBJ2-4, with 8 nucleotides matching TRBD1. The germline V gene encodes CDR1 ENHRY and CDR2 SYGVKD. Losses at the gene ends were 10 bases for V and 8 bases for J; bases not matched to a gene: 7. This CDR3 region has 12 residues. This chain's CDR3 is CATGQGGDIQYF. CDR3 in DNA: TGTGCCACCGGACAGGGTGGAGACATTCAGTACTTC.

This clone was observed a handful of times. This chain uses TRBV5-4 with TRBJ1-4; D call uncertain. Trimming took off 3 bases at V and 7 bases at J, with 16 bases between the two ends. Germline V CDR1 and CDR2: SGHNT, YYREEE (reference sequence). This CDR3 comprises 15 residues. In nucleotides, the CDR3 is TGTGCCAGCAGCTGGGCCCGGGCGGATGGTGAAAAACTGTTTTTT. Translation: CASSWARADGEKLFF.

The chain couples TRBV9 to TRBJ2-3, with TRBD2 identical over 10 bases. V was clipped by 3 bases and J by 4 bases; unmatched bases: 5. The length of the CDR3 is 15 residues. The germline CDR1 and CDR2 sequences are SGDLS and YYNGEE. CDR3 DNA: TGTGCCAGCAGCGCTAGCGGGAGTTTGGCAGATACGCAGTATTTT. Protein: CASSASGSLADTQYF.

The V call is TRBV5-1, the J call TRBJ1-4; TRBD1 might be the D (5 bases). Between the trimmed V and J ends, which lost 0 bases and 14 bases, there was a span of 17 bases. This CDR3 is built from 14 residues. Germline V CDR1 and CDR2: SGHRS, YFSETQ. CDR3 amino acids: CASSLVRDSGALFF. CDR3 in DNA: TGCGCCAGCAGCTTGGTGAGGGACTCAGGTGCCCTGTTTTTT.

The chain employs TRBV4-3 and TRBJ2-1, with no clear D. The CDR3 has 17 residues. The germline V and J ends were trimmed by 1 base and 2 bases, with 15 bases remaining between them. CDR1 and CDR2 (germline): LGHNA, YSLEER. The CDR3, as DNA: TGCGCCAGCAGCCAAGGCCCCGGGCTAGACCCCTACAATGAGCAGTTCTTC. Amino acids: CASSQGPGLDPYNEQFF.

This sequence joins TRBV10-2 and TRBJ1-6; D not certain. Trimming cost V 2 bases and J 7 bases, with 3 bases left between them. The CDR3 length is 12 residues. Germline V CDR1 and CDR2: WSHSY, SAAADI. CDR3 residues: CASSEGNSPLHF. CDR3 DNA: TGCGCCAGCAGTGAGGGGAATTCACCCCTCCACTTT.

The chain recombines TRBV5-1 with TRBJ1-2, with 9 bases identical to TRBD1. J gave up 5 bases and V 4 bases, and 6 bases lay outside the gene matches. CDR1 is SGHRS, CDR2 YFSETQ, per germline. The length of the CDR3 is 14 residues. CDR3 in DNA: TGCGCCAGCAGCAGCGACAGGGGGTATTATGGCTACACCTTC. Translated: CASSSDRGYYGYTF.

The chain carries TRBV27 and TRBJ2-1; D gene unclear. The CDR3 totals 12 residues. Germline CDR1 MNHEY, CDR2 SMNVEV (reference sequence). Trimming took off 7 bases at V and 5 bases at J, with 9 bases between the two ends. This CDR3 is CASTFPNNEQFF. For the CDR3, the DNA is TGTGCCAGCACGTTTCCCAACAATGAGCAGTTCTTC.

This chain links TRBV6-1 with TRBJ2-3; D possibly corresponds to TRBD2 (6 bases). The V end was cut by 4 bases, the J end by 7 bases, with 15 bases between. The germline gives CDR1 MNHNS, CDR2 SASEGT. The CDR3 has 14 amino acids. CDR3 amino acids: CASSVGGVEHTQYF. The CDR3 DNA reads TGTGCCAGCAGTGTCGGAGGGGTAGAACATACGCAGTATTTT.

This rearrangement joins TRBV6-1 to TRBJ2-5, with D tentatively TRBD1 or TRBD2 (5 bases each). The CDR3 is made up of 13 amino acids. Germline CDR1 MNHNS, CDR2 SASEGT. Trimming left V 9 bases short and J 6 bases short, with 17 bases between. CDR3 sequence reads: CASVIGTSKTQYF. CDR3 nucleotide sequence: TGTGCCAGTGTGATAGGGACGTCGAAGACCCAGTACTTC.

The table lists this clone with a count of one. The chain uses TRBV7-2 and TRBJ2-3; 9 nucleotides align to TRBD2. V lost 0 bases, J lost 4 bases, and 5 bases stayed unmatched. Germline CDR1 is SGHTA and CDR2 is FQGNSA. The CDR3 loop spans 16 amino acids. For the CDR3, the DNA is TGTGCCAGCAGCTTAGCACAGGCGGGAGGGGCAGATACGCAGTATTTT. Its translation is CASSLAQAGGADTQYF.

The chain employs TRBV30 and TRBJ2-1, with 8 bases fitting TRBD2. V was pared by 4 bases and J by 4 bases, with 6 bases of the junction left unmatched. Germline CDR1 GTSNPN, CDR2 SVGIG (reference sequence). The CDR3 sequence is 14 residues long. The CDR3 protein is CAWNRGGIYNEQFF. CDR3 DNA: TGTGCCTGGAATCGGGGGGGTATATACAATGAGCAGTTCTTC.

The gene calls are TRBV7-9 and TRBJ2-3, with 7 bases aligning to TRBD1. V lost 4 bases, J lost 2 bases, and 6 bases stayed unmatched. CDR1 and CDR2 from the germline V gene are SEHNR and FQNEAQ (reference sequence). CDR3 size: 15 residues. CDR3 nucleotide sequence: TGTGCCAGCAGCTCGGCCGGGACAGTCACAGATACGCAGTATTTT. Its translation: CASSSAGTVTDTQYF.

The chain combines TRBV28 with TRBJ1-4, with unresolved D. V was clipped by 2 bases and J by 8 bases, with 15 bases between them. CDR1 is MDHEN and CDR2 is SYDVKM in the germline V gene. The CDR3 extends over 15 amino acids. CDR3 in amino acids: CASSLGTALGEKLFF. In DNA form, the CDR3 reads TGTGCCAGCAGTTTAGGAACGGCCCTCGGGGAAAAACTGTTTTTT.

This chain joins TRBV11-1 and TRBJ2-1; perhaps D is TRBD1 or TRBD2 (5 bases each). Germline V lookup: CDR1 SGHAT, CDR2 FQDESV (reference sequence). V was clipped by 6 bases and J by 4 bases, with 16 bases between them. The CDR3 consists of 15 residues. CDR3 coding DNA: TGTGCCAGCAGTCCCGGGACCAAGCAGTACAATGAGCAGTTCTTC. Encoded protein: CASSPGTKQYNEQFF.

The chain recombines TRBV2 with TRBJ1-6; a weak D match, TRBD1 (5 bases). V lost 6 bases, J lost 7 bases, and 16 bases lay in between. This CDR3 contains 15 residues. Germline V gene lookup returns CDR1 SNHLY and CDR2 FYNNEI. This CDR3 is CASRRGPGLNSPLHF. The CDR3 coding sequence is TGTGCCAGCAGAAGAGGGCCAGGGTTGAATTCACCCCTCCACTTT.

J is TRBJ1-4 and V is TRBV27, with D possibly being TRBD1 (6 bases). Germline CDR1 reads MNHEY; CDR2 reads SMNVEV (reference sequence). The V gene lost 10 bases and the J gene lost 8 bases, with 17 bases spanning the gap. The CDR3 is 13 residues long. The CDR3 sequence is CAILGRGGEKLFF. CDR3 nucleotide sequence: TGTGCCATCTTAGGCAGGGGAGGGGAAAAACTGTTTTTT.

This clone was seen a handful of times. This rearrangement joins TRBV19 to TRBJ2-5, with 7 bases fitting TRBD2. After removal of 7 bases from V and 4 bases from J, the junction contained 12 bases not matched to a gene. The CDR3 length is 15 residues. From germline, CDR1 is LNHDA and CDR2 SQIVND (reference sequence). The DNA of the CDR3 is TGTGCCAGTACCCCGACCGGGCGGGAGTCAGAGACCCAGTACTTC. This translates into CASTPTGRESETQYF. Drawing the rest from reference TRBV19 and TRBJ2-5, the complete variable domain is DGGITQSPKYLFRKEGQNVTLSCEQNLNHDAMYWYRQDPGQGLRLIYYSQIVNDFQKGDIAEGYSVSREKKESFPLTVTSAQKNPTAFYLCASTPTGRESETQYFGPGTRLLVL.

The sample holds a few counts of this clone. The gene calls are TRBV19 and TRBJ1-2, with 8 bases aligning to TRBD1. Germline values: CDR1 LNHDA, CDR2 SQIVND (reference sequence). V lost 5 bases and J lost 5; bases outside the gene matches: 10. This CDR3 contains 15 residues. This CDR3 is CASSESGTGGYGYTF. The CDR3 coding sequence is TGTGCCAGTAGTGAAAGCGGGACAGGAGGTTATGGCTACACCTTC.

V usage is TRBV6-5 and J usage is TRBJ1-2; weak D call: TRBD1 (6 bases). With 6 bases removed from V and 2 bases from J, the gap between germline ends came to 16 bases. In germline, CDR1 is MNHEY, CDR2 SVGAGI. The CDR3 runs 15 residues. CDR3 protein: CASSRFGTSNYGYTF. The CDR3 DNA follows: TGTGCCAGCAGCCGATTTGGGACATCGAACTATGGCTACACCTTC.

This sequence joins TRBV30 and TRBJ2-2; tentatively, D is TRBD1 (5 bases). Germline CDR1 GTSNPN, CDR2 SVGIG (reference sequence). The CDR3 runs to 12 residues. V lost 5 bases and J lost 9, with 13 bases in between. Written as DNA, the CDR3 is TGTGCCTGGGGTGACAGTAATCGGGAGCTGTTTTTT. It encodes CAWGDSNRELFF.